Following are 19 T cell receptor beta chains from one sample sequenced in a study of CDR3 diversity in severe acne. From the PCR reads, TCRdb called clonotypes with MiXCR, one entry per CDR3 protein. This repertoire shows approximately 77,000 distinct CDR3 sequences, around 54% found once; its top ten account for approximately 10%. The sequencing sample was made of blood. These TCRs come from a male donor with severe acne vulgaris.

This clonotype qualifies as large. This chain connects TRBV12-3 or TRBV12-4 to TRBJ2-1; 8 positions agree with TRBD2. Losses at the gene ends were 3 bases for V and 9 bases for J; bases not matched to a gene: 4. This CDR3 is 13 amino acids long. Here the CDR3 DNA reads TGTGCCAGCAGTTTCGCGGGAGGTACTGAGCAGTTCTTC. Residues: CASSFAGGTEQFF.

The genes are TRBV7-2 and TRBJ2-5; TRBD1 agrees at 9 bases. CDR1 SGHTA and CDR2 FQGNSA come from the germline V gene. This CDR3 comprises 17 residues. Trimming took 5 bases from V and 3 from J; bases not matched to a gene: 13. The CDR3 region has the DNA TGTGCCAGCAGCACACAGACAGGGGGAGGTTCGGAAGAGACCCAGTACTTC. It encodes CASSTQTGGGSEETQYF.

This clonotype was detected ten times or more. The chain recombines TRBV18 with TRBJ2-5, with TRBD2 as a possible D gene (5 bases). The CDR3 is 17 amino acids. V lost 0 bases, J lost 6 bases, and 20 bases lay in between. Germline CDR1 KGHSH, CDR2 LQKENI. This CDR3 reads CASSPPMASRMMKTQYF. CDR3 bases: TGTGCCAGCTCACCACCCATGGCTAGCCGCATGATGAAGACCCAGTACTTC.

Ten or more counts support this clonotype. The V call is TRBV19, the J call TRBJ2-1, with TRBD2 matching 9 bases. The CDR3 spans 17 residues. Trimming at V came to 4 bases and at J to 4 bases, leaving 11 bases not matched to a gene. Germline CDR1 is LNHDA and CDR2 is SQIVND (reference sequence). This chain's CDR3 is CASSKLSAGGRYNEQFF. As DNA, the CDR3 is TGTGCCAGTAGTAAGCTCTCAGCGGGAGGTCGATACAATGAGCAGTTCTTC. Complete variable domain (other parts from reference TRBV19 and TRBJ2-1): DGGITQSPKYLFRKEGQNVTLSCEQNLNHDAMYWYRQDPGQGLRLIYYSQIVNDFQKGDIAEGYSVSREKKESFPLTVTSAQKNPTAFYLCASSKLSAGGRYNEQFFGPGTRLTVL.

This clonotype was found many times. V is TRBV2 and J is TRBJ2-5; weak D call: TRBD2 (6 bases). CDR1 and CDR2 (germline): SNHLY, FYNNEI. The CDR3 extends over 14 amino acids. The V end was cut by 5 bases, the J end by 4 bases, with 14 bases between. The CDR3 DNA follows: TGTGCCAGCAGTCCGGCGGGGATAGCAGAGACCCAGTACTTC. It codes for CASSPAGIAETQYF.

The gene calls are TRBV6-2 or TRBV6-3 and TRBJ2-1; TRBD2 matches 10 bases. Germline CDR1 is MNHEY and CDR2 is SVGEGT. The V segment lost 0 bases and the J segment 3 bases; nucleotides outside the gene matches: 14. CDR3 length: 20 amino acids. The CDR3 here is CASSYSSLTSGRGRYNEQFF. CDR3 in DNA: TGTGCCAGCAGTTACTCGTCTCTAACCAGCGGGAGGGGACGCTACAATGAGCAGTTCTTC.

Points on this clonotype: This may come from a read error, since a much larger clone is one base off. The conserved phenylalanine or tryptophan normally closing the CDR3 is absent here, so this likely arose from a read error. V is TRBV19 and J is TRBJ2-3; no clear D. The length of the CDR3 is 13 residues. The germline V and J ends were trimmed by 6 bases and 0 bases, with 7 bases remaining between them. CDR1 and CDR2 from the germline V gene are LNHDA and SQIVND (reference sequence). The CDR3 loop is CASRAASTDTQYS. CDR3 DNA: TGTGCCAGTAGGGCAGCTAGCACAGATACGCAGTATTCT.

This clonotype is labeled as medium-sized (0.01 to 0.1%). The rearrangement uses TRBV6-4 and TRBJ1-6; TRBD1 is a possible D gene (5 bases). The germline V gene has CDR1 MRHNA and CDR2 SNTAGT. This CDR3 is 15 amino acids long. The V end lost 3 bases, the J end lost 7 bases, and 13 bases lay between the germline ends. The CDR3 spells CASSDRRQPNSPLHF. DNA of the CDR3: TGTGCCAGCAGTGATCGGAGACAGCCAAATTCACCCCTCCACTTT.

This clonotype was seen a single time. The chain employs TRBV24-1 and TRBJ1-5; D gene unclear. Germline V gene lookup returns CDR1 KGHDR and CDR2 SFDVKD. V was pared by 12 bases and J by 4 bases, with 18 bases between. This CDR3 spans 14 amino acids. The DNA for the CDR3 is TGTGCCTCCTATAAGGAGGCGCCTAATCAGCCCCAGCATTTT. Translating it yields CASYKEAPNQPQHF.

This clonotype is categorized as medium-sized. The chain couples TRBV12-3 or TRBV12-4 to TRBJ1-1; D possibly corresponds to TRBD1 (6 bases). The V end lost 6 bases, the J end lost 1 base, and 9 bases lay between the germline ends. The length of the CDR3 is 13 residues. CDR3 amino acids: CASSMGQNTEAFF. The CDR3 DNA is TGTGCCAGCAGCATGGGACAGAACACTGAAGCTTTCTTT.

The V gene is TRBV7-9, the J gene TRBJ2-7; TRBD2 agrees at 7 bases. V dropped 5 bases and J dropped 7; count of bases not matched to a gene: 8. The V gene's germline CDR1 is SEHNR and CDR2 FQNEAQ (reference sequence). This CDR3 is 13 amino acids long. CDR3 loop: CASSQAGVGEQYF. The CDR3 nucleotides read TGTGCCAGCAGCCAGGCGGGGGTCGGAGAGCAGTACTTC.

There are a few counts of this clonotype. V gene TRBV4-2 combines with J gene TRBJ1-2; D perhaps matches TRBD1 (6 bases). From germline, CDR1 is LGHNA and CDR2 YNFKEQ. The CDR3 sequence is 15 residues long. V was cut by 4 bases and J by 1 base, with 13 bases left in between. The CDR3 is CASSRETGFNYGYTF. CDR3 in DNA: TGTGCCAGCAGCCGAGAGACAGGTTTTAACTATGGCTACACCTTC.

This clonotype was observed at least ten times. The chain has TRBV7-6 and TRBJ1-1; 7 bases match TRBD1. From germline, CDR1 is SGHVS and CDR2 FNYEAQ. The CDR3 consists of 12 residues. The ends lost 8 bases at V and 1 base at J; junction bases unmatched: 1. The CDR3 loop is CASAGGNTEAFF. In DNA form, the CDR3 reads TGTGCCAGCGCAGGGGGGAACACTGAAGCTTTCTTT. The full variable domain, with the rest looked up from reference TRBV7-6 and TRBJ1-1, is GAGVSQSPRYKVTKRGQDVALRCDPISGHVSLYWYRQALGQGPEFLTYFNYEAQQDKSGLPNDRFSAERPEGSISTLTIQRTEQRDSAMYRCASAGGNTEAFFGQGTRLTVV.

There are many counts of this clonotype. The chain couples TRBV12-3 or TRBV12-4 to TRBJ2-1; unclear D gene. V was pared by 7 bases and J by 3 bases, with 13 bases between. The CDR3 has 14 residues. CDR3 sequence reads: CASTRGTVYNEQFF. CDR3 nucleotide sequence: TGTGCCAGCACCCGAGGAACAGTCTACAATGAGCAGTTCTTC.

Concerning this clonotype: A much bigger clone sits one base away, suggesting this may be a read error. DNA of the CDR3: TGTGCCAGCAGCTTGCCCTTAATCCCCGGGGAGCCGTTTTTT. It yields the protein CASSLPLIPGEPFF. The J gene is TRBJ2-2, the V gene TRBV7-2; possibly TRBD2 for D (5 bases). CDR1 and CDR2 (germline): SGHTA, FQGNSA. The CDR3 extends over 14 amino acids.

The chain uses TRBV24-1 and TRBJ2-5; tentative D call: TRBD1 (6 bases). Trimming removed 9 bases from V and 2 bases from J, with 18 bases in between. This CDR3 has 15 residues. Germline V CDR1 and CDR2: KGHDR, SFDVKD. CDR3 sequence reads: CATGGARQVQETQYF. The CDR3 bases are TGTGCCACCGGTGGGGCACGACAGGTACAAGAGACCCAGTACTTC.

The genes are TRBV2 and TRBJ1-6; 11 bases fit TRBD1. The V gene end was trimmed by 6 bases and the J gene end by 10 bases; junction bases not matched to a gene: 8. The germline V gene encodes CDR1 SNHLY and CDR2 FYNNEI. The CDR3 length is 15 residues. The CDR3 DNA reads TGTGCCAGCAGCCCAGGGGGGACAGGGGGGTCACCCCTCCACTTT. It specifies CASSPGGTGGSPLHF. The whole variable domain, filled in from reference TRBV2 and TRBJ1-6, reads EPEVTQTPSHQVTQMGQEVILRCVPISNHLYFYWYRQILGQKVEFLVSFYNNEISEKSEIFDDQFSVERPDGSNFTLKIRSTKLEDSAMYFCASSPGGTGGSPLHFGNGTRLTVT.

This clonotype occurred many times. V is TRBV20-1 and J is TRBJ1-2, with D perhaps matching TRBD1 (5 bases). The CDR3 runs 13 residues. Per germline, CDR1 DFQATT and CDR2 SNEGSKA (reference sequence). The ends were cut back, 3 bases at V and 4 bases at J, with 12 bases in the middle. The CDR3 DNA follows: TGCAGTGCTAGTTGGGGGATCGGCTATGGCTACACCTTC. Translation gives CSASWGIGYGYTF.

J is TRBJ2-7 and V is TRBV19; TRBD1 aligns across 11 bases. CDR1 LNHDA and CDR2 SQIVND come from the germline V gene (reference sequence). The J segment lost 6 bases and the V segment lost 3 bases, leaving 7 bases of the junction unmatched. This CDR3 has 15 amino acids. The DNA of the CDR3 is TGTGCCAGTAGTATCCGGCGGACAGGGGGCTCCGAGCAGTACTTC. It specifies CASSIRRTGGSEQYF.